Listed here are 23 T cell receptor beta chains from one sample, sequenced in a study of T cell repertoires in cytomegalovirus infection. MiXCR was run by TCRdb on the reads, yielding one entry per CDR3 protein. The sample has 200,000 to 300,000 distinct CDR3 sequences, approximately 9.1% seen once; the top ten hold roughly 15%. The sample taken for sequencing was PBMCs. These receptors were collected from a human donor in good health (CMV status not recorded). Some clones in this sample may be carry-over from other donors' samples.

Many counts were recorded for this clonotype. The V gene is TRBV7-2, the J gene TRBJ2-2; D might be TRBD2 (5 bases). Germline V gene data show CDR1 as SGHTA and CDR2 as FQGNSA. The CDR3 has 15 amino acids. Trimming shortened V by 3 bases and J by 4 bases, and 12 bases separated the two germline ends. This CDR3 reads CASSLRRQATGELFF. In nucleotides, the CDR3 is TGTGCCAGCAGCTTGAGGAGGCAGGCCACCGGGGAGCTGTTTTTT.

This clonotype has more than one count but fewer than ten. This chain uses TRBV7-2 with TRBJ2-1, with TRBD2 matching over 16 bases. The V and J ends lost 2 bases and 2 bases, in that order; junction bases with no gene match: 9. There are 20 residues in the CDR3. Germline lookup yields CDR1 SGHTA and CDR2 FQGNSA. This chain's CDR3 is CASSLSPPGTSGRAYNEQFF. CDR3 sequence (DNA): TGTGCCAGCAGCTTATCCCCCCCCGGGACTAGCGGGAGGGCCTACAATGAGCAGTTCTTC.

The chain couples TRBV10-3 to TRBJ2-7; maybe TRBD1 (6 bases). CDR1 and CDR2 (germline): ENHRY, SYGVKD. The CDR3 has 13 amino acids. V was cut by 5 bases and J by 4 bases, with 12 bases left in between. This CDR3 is CAISPPDRYEQYF. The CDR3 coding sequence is TGTGCCATCAGTCCCCCGGACAGATACGAGCAGTACTTC.

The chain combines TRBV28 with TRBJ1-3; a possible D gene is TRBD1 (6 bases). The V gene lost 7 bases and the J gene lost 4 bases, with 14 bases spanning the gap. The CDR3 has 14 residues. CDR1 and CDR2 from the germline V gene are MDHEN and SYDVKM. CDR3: CASTSTGEGNTIYF. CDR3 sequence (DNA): TGTGCCAGCACCTCGACAGGAGAAGGAAACACCATATATTTT.

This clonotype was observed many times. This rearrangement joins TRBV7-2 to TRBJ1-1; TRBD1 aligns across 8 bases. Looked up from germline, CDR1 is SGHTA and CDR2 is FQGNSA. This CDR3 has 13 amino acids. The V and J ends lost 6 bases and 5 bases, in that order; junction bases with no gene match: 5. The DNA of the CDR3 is TGTGCCAGCAGTTCGACAGGGGCTACTGAAGCTTTCTTT. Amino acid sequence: CASSSTGATEAFF.

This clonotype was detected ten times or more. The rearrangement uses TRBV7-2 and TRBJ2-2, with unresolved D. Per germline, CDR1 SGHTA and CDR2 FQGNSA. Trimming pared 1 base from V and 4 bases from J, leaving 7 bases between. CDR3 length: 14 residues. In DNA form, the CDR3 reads TGTGCCAGCAGCTTAGTAATGGCCACCGGGGAGCTGTTTTTT. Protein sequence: CASSLVMATGELFF.

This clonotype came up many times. The CDR3 protein is CASSLNPGQGNGYTF. In DNA, the CDR3 is TGTGCCAGCAGTTTGAACCCGGGACAGGGGAATGGCTACACCTTC. V and J are TRBV28 and TRBJ1-2; 10 nucleotides agree with TRBD1. The CDR3 has 15 residues. The J segment lost 6 bases and the V segment lost 3 bases, leaving 7 bases of the junction unmatched. CDR1 and CDR2 from the germline V gene are MDHEN and SYDVKM.

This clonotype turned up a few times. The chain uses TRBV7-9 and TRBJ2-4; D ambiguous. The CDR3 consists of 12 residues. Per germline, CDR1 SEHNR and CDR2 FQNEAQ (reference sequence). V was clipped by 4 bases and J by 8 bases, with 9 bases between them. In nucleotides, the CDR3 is TGTGCCAGCAGCTCTAGTCAGGACATTCAGTACTTC. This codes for CASSSSQDIQYF.

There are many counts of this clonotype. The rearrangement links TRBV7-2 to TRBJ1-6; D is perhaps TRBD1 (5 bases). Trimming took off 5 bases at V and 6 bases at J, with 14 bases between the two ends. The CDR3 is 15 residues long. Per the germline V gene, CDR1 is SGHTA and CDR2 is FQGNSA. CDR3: CASSRDLLANSPLHF. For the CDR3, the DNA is TGTGCCAGCAGCCGGGACCTCCTCGCTAATTCACCCCTCCACTTT.

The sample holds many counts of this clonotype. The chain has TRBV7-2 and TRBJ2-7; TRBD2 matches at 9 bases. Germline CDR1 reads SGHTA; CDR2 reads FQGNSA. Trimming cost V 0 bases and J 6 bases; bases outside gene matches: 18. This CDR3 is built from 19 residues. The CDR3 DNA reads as TGTGCCAGCAGCTTAGCTGGGCCTTCAGCGGGAGGAAGTACCCTCGAGCAGTACTTC. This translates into CASSLAGPSAGGSTLEQYF.

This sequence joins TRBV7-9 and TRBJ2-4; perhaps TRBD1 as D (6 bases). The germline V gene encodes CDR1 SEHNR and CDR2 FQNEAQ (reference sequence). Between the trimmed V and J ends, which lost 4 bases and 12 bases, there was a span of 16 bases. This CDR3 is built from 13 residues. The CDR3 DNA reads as TGTGCCAGCAGCTCCATAGGGGGTGAGACTCAGTACTTC. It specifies CASSSIGGETQYF.

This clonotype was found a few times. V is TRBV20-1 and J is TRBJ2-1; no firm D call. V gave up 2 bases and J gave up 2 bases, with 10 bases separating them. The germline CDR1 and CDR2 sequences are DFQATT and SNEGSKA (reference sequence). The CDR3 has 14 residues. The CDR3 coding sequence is TGCAGTGCTAGAAACGGGCAACCCTACAATGAGCAGTTCTTC. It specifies CSARNGQPYNEQFF.

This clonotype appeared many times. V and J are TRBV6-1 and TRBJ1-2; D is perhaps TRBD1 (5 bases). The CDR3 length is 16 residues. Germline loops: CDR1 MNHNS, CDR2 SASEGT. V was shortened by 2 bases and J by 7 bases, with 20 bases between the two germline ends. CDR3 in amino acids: CASSETGTPPRAGYTF. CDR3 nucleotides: TGTGCCAGCAGTGAAACCGGGACGCCTCCGAGGGCTGGCTACACCTTC.

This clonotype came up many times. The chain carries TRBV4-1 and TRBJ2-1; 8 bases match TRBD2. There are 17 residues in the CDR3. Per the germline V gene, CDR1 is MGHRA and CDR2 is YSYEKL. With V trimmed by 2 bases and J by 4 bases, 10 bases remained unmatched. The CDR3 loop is CASSQNQETSAYNEQFF. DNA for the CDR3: TGCGCCAGCAGCCAAAACCAGGAGACTAGCGCGTACAATGAGCAGTTCTTC.

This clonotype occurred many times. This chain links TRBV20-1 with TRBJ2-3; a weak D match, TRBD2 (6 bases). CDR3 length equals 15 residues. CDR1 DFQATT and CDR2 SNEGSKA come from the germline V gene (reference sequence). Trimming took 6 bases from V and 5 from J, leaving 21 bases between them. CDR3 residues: CSAAPTRDRGDTQYF. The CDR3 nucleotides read TGCAGTGCCGCGCCGACTAGAGATAGAGGAGATACGCAGTATTTT.

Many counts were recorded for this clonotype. CDR3 protein: CASSPDAYEQYF. The CDR3 DNA sequence: TGTGCCAGCAGCCCAGACGCCTACGAGCAGTACTTC. The chain recombines TRBV5-8 with TRBJ2-7; D remains ambiguous. This CDR3 is 12 amino acids long. The germline gives CDR1 SGHTS, CDR2 YDEGEE. The ends were cut back, 4 bases at V and 2 bases at J, with 7 bases in the middle.

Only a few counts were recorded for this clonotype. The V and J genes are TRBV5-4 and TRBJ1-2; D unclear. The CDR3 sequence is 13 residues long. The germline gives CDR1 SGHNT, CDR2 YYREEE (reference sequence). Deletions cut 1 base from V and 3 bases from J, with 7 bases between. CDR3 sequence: CASSLQDYYGYTF. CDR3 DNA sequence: TGTGCCAGCAGCTTGCAAGATTACTATGGCTACACCTTC.

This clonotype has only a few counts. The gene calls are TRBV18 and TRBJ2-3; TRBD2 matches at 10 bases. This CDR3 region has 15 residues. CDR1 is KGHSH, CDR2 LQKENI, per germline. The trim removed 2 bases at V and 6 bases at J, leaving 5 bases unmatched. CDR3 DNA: TGTGCCAGCTCACCAATAGCGGGAGGAGTGGATACGCAGTATTTT. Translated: CASSPIAGGVDTQYF. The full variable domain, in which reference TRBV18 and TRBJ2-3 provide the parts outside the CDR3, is NAGVMQNPRHLVRRRGQEARLRCSPMKGHSHVYWYRQLPEEGLKFMVYLQKENIIDESGMPKERFSAEFPKEGPSILRIQQVVRGDSAAYFCASSPIAGGVDTQYFGPGTRLTVL.

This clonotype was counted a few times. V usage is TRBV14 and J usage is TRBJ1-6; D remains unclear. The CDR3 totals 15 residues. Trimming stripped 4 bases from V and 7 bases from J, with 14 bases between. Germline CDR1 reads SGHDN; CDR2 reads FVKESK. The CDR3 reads CASSPPPGGNSPLHF. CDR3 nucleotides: TGTGCCAGCAGCCCACCGCCGGGAGGCAATTCACCCCTCCACTTT.

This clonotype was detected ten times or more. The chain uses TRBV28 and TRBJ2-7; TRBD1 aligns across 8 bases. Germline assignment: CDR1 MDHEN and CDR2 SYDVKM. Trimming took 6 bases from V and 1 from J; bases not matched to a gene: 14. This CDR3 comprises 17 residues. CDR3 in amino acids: CASSASGSGTGSYEQYF. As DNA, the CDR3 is TGTGCCAGCAGCGCCAGCGGCTCCGGGACAGGTTCCTACGAGCAGTACTTC.

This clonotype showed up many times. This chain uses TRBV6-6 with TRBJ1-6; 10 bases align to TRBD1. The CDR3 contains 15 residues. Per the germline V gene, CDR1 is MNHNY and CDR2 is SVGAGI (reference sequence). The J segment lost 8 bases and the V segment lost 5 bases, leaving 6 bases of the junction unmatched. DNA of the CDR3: TGTGCCAGCAGTAAACCGGGACAGGGGTATTCACCCCTCCACTTT. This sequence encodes CASSKPGQGYSPLHF.

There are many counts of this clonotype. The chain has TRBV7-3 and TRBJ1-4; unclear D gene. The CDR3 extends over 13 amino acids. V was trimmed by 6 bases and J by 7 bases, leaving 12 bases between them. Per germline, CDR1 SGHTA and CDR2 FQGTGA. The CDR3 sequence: CASSTKSGEKLFF. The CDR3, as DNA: TGTGCCAGCAGTACAAAGTCGGGTGAAAAACTGTTTTTT.

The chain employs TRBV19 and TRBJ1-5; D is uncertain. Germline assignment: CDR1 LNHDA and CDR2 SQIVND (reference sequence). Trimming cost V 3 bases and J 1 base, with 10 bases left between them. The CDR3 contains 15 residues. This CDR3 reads CASSILLQSNQPQHF. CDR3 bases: TGTGCCAGTAGTATCCTCTTACAGAGCAATCAGCCCCAGCATTTT.